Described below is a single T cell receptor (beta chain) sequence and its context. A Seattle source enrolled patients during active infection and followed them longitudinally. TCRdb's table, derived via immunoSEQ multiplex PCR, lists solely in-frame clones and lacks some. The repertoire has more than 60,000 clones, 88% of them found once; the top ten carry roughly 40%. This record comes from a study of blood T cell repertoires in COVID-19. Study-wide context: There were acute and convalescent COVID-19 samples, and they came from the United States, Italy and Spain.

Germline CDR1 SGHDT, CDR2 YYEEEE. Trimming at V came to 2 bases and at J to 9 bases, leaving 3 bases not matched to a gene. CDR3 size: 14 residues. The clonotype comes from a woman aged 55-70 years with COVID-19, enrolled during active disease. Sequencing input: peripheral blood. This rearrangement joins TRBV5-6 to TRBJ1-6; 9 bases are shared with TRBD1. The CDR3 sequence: CASSFGTGPSPLHF. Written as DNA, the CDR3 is TGTGCCAGCAGCTTCGGGACAGGGCCTTCACCCCTCCACTTT.